This T cell receptor beta chain was recorded in a study of T cell responses to AZD1222 COVID-19 vaccine. Findings and caveats of the study: White British ancestry dominated among donors, who included more females, and clonal diversity was possibly underestimated. Spike-specific TCR breadth and depth both grew after two AZD1222 doses.

Concerning this clone: Its specificity is not known.

Profiled with immunoSEQ multiplex PCR; TCRdb holds only in-frame clones, not every one. Of about 160,000 clones listed, under 95% are singletons. This CDR3 is built from 15 residues. V shed 5 bases and J 5 bases; nucleotides not matched to a gene: 6. CDR1 is SEHNR and CDR2 is FQNEAQ in the germline V gene (reference sequence). The source was peripheral blood, collected 28 days after the second AZD1222 dose. The V call is TRBV7-9, the J call TRBJ2-5; TRBD1 matches 12 bases. This receptor was taken from an adult who received the AZD1222 COVID-19 vaccine. CDR3 region: CASSRFGTGGETQYF. The CDR3 bases are TGTGCCAGCAGCCGGTTCGGGACAGGGGGCGAGACCCAGTACTTC. Together with reference TRBV7-9 and TRBJ2-5, the CDR3 gives the full variable domain: DTGVSQNPRHKITKRGQNVTFRCDPISEHNRLYWYRQTLGQGPEFLTYFQNEAQLEKSRLLSDRFSAERPKGSFSTLEIQRTEQGDSAMYLCASSRFGTGGETQYFGPGTRLLVL.